This T cell receptor (beta chain) was identified during a study of regulatory T cells in long-lasting Graves disease. Study-wide context: Freshly diagnosed Graves' patients had used antithyroid drugs for under 3 months. Points from the study as a whole: Persistent Graves' disease cases displayed lower TCR diversity than newly diagnosed ones.

Time point in this sample: newly diagnosed GD, antithyroid drugs for less than 3 months. The TCR library was made from RNA extracted from PBMCs. Investigators prepared the TCR beta libraries by applying iRepertoire HTBI primers and Arm-PCR of CDR3 regions. TCRdb processed the multiplex PCR reads anew with MiXCR; each CDR3 protein has one entry. The data hold hundreds of thousands of distinct CDR3 sequences, with 16% observed a single time. The CDR3 totals 16 residues. V shed 5 bases and J shed 1 base, with 15 bases lying between them. Germline V gives CDR1 MNHNS, CDR2 SASEGT. This clonotype was recorded at least ten times. As yet, its antigen is unknown. The data also belong to a second study, concerning T cells in Graves' hyperthyroidism and ophthalmopathy. That source reports: The study used the HTBI primer set for a first-round RT-PCR of the TCR CDR3.

The chain couples TRBV6-1 to TRBJ1-5, with a weak D call TRBD1 (6 bases). Sequences were derived from peripheral blood mononuclear cells (PBMCs), sampled at new diagnosis, from a patient treated with antithyroid drugs. This TCR came from a woman in her twenties or thirties with Graves disease. Here the CDR3 DNA reads TGTGCCAGCAGTAGACAAACAGGGTACAGCAATCAGCCCCAGCATTTT. It codes for CASSRQTGYSNQPQHF.